This T cell receptor (beta chain) derives from a study of a mutant IDH1 vaccine in newly diagnosed glioma. V shed 3 bases and J shed 5 bases, with 11 bases lying between them. The CDR3 is 13 residues long. Looked up from germline, CDR1 is GTSNPN and CDR2 is SVGIG (reference sequence). Time point here: week 11, during vaccination. Each dose delivered 300 ug of mutant IDH1 20-mer peptide subcutaneously with imiquimod. The donors' diagnosis was new WHO grade 3 or 4 astrocytoma that was IDH1-mutant and ATRX-lost. Assay used: immunoSEQ multiplex PCR; TCRdb lists only in-frame clones, some missing. The data show approximately 24,000 clones, 60% to 80% seen once. A few counts support this clone. The antigen remains undetermined.

The V gene is TRBV30, the J gene TRBJ1-5, with D tentatively TRBD1 (5 bases). This sample comprised PBMCs, obtained from a glioma patient whose treatment included an IDH1 peptide vaccine. The receptor was derived from a woman between 18 and 29 years old with glioma. This CDR3 reads CAWRLGEYQPQHF. In DNA form, the CDR3 reads TGTGCCTGGAGGTTGGGGGAGTATCAGCCCCAGCATTTT.